This T cell receptor beta chain is from a study of T-cell memory formation after mild COVID-19. Study-level information: For the most part, TCR clusters were specific to one donor.

5'RACE primed at constant segments yielded TCR alpha and TCR beta cDNA libraries bearing sample barcodes and UMIs. MiXCR, run by TCRdb on the 5' RACE reads, gives a single entry per CDR3 protein. Of about 190,000 distinct CDR3 sequences listed, 20% to 25% are singletons. Findings and limits, study-wide: Memory sampled before infection contained some responding clones, suggesting cross-reactive memory joined. Among clones contracting day 15 to 85, CD4/CD8 was balanced, whereas later expanders leaned CD4+.

CDR1 SQVTM and CDR2 ANQGSEA come from the germline V gene. The ends were cut back, 4 bases at V and 3 bases at J, with 12 bases in the middle. The CDR3 totals 14 residues. On this clonotype: Its antigen remains unknown.

The chain links TRBV29-1 to TRBJ2-2, with D perhaps TRBD1 or TRBD2 (6 bases each). This clonotype was sampled from an adult woman who had mild COVID-19 (a few samples of this study predate the infection). Cell type and time point are not known. Sequenced sample: PBMCs or a T cell subset sorted from them (not recorded which). CDR3 in DNA: TGCAGCGTTGGTGGGGGCGGGGACACCGGGGAGCTGTTTTTT. Amino acid sequence: CSVGGGGDTGELFF.